This T cell receptor beta chain was captured by sequencing in a study of T cells in Graves' hyperthyroidism and ophthalmopathy. TCR beta CDR3 regions were amplified from RNA transcripts. The HTBI set primed first-round TCR CDR3 RT-PCR. One entry per CDR3 protein, called by TCRdb with MiXCR from the multiplex PCR reads. Seen here are 550,000 to 600,000 distinct CDR3 sequences, 14% observed once, and the top ten hold less than 9%. General study points: From stable hyperthyroidism, ophthalmopathy was separated by a 13 V-J model. Expanded thyroid clonotypes (above 0.001) were mostly also found in blood.

This clonotype was seen repeatedly, ten times or more. Its specificity is not known. Trimming took off 4 bases at V and 7 bases at J, with 17 bases between the two ends. CDR1 and CDR2 from the germline V gene are SGHNT and YENEEA. The CDR3 contains 15 residues. Sequenced material: blood. The chain couples TRBV11-3 to TRBJ2-1; D is uncertain. This TCR derives from a woman between 18 and 30 years old with Graves' ophthalmopathy. This chain's CDR3 is CASSSPRPGGNEQFF. CDR3 nucleotides: TGTGCCAGCAGCTCCCCCCGCCCGGGTGGGAATGAGCAGTTCTTC.